One and the same sample provided the 5 T cell receptor beta chains below, sequenced in a study of blood T cell repertoires in COVID-19. TCRdb's table, derived via immunoSEQ multiplex PCR, lists solely in-frame clones and lacks some. The profile shows fewer than 300,000 clones, roughly 93% of them singletons. The sample comprised PBMCs or T cells enriched from blood (not recorded which). The receptor source for this set is a woman between 40 and 55 years old with acute COVID-19.

The chain couples TRBV5-1 to TRBJ1-1; no firm D call. Germline V lookup: CDR1 SGHRS, CDR2 YFSETQ. The CDR3 is 16 residues long. With 4 bases removed from V and 0 bases from J, the gap between germline ends came to 16 bases. CDR3 loop: CASSLTAAAMNTEAFF. DNA for the CDR3: TGCGCCAGCAGCCTGACCGCGGCGGCAATGAACACTGAAGCTTTCTTT.

The chain uses TRBV4-1 and TRBJ1-5; 9 positions agree with TRBD1. V was clipped by 5 bases and J by 3 bases; unmatched bases: 5. The CDR3 runs 15 residues. Germline V gene data show CDR1 as MGHRA and CDR2 as YSYEKL. This CDR3 reads CASSDRQGDNQPQHF. CDR3 bases: TGCGCCAGCAGCGATCGACAGGGGGACAATCAGCCCCAGCATTTT.

CDR3 residues: CASGLPLSGRNYEQYF. In DNA form, the CDR3 reads TGTGCTAGTGGTTTGCCCCTTAGCGGGAGGAACTACGAGCAGTACTTC. V usage is TRBV12-5 and J usage is TRBJ2-7; TRBD2 matches at 10 bases. This CDR3 comprises 16 residues. With V trimmed by 2 bases and J by 3 bases, 7 bases remained unmatched. Germline V gene sequence: CDR1 LGHNT, CDR2 FRNRAP.

This clone appeared a few times. The rearrangement links TRBV14 to TRBJ1-2; D might be TRBD1 (5 bases). CDR3 length equals 17 residues. V was clipped by 4 bases and J by 1 base, with 19 bases between them. Germline V gene data show CDR1 as SGHDN and CDR2 as FVKESK. The CDR3 coding sequence is TGTGCCAGCAGCCGCCGGGCCCCCTTAGACAGTAACTATGGCTACACCTTC. This translates into CASSRRAPLDSNYGYTF.

The chain recombines TRBV28 with TRBJ2-7, with 7 bases that match TRBD1. The V gene end was trimmed by 6 bases and the J gene end by 3 bases; junction bases not matched to a gene: 8. CDR1 and CDR2 (germline): MDHEN, SYDVKM. This CDR3 has 14 amino acids. The CDR3 region is CASSYQGQYYEQYF. In nucleotides, the CDR3 is TGTGCCAGCAGCTACCAGGGACAGTACTACGAGCAGTACTTC.